The subject of this entry is one T cell receptor beta chain. The data stem from a study of T cells in Graves' hyperthyroidism and ophthalmopathy. CDR1 is SGHRS and CDR2 is YFSETQ in the germline V gene. The CDR3 spans 18 residues. The V gene end was trimmed by 4 bases and the J gene end by 9 bases; junction bases not matched to a gene: 19. RNA transcripts yielded amplified TCR beta CDR3 regions. RT-PCR in the first round (using the HTBI primer set) targeted the TCR CDR3. TCRdb reprocessed the multiplex PCR reads with MiXCR, giving one entry per CDR3 protein. In the table there are some 600,000 distinct CDR3 sequences, around 14% of which are singletons.

The sample comprised blood. The genes are TRBV5-1 and TRBJ1-6; 7 bases are a match to TRBD1. The receptor was derived from a woman aged 30 to 39 with Graves' hyperthyroidism that later progressed to Graves' ophthalmopathy. DNA of the CDR3: TGCGCCAGCAGCCAAGGAGCGTGGACGACAGGGAGGACTTCACCCCTCCACTTT. Its protein product is CASSQGAWTTGRTSPLHF.